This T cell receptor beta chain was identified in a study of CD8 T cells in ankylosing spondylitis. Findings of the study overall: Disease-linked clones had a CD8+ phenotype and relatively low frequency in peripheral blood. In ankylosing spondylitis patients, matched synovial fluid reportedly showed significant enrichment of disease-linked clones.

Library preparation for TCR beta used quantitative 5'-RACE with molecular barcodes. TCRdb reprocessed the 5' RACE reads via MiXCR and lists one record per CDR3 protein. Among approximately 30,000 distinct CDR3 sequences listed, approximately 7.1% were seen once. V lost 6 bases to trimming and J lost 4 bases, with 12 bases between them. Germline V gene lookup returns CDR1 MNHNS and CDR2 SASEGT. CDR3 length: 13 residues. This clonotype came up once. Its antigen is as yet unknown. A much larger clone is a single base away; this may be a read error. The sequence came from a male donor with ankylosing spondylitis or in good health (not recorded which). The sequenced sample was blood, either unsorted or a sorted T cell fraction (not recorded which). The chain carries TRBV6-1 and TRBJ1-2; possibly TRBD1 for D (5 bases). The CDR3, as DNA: TGTGCCAGCAGCCGACACGGGGCCTATGGCTACACCTTC. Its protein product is CASSRHGAYGYTF.